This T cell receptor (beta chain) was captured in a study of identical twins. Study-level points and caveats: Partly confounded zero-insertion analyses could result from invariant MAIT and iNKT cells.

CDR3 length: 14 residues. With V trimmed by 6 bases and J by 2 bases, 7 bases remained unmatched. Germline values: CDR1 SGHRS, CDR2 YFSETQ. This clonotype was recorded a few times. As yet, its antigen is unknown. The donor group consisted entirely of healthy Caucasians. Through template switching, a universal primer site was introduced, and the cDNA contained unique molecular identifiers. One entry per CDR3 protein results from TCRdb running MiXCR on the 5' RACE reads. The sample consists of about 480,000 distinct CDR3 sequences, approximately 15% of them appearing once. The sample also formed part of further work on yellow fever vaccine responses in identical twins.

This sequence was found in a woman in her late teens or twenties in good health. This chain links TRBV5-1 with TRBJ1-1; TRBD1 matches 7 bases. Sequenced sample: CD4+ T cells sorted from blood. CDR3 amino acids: CASKPTGVNTEAFF. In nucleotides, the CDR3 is TGCGCCAGCAAACCCACAGGGGTTAACACTGAAGCTTTCTTT.